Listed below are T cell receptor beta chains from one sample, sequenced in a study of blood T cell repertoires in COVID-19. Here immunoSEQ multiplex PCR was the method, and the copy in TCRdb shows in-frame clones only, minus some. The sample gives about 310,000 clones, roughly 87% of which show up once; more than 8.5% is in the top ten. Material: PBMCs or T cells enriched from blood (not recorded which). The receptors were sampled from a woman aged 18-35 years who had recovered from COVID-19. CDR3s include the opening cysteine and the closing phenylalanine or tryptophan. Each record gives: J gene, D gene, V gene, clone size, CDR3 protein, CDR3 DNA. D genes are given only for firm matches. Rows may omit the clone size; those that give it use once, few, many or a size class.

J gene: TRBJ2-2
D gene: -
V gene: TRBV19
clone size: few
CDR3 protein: CASGLPNTGELFF
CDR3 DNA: TGTGCCAGTGGACTTCCGAACACCGGGGAGCTGTTTTTT

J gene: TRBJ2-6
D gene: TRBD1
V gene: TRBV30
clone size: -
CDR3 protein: CAWGQGAGANVLTF
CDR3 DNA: TGTGCCTGGGGACAGGGGGCTGGGGCCAACGTCCTGACTTTC

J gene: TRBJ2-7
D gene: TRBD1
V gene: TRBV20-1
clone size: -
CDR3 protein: CSASPGGQGYEQYF
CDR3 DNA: TGCAGTGCTAGTCCCGGGGGACAGGGTTACGAGCAGTACTTC

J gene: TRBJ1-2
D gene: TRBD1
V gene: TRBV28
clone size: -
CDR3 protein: CASSQPGQDYGYTF
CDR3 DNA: TGTGCCAGCAGTCAGCCGGGACAGGATTATGGCTACACCTTC

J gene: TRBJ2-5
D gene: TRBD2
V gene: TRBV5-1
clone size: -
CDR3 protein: CASSSYSGGQETQYF
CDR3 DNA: TGCGCCAGCAGCTCTTATAGCGGGGGGCAGGAGACCCAGTACTTC

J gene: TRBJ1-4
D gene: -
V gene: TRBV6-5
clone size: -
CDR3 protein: CASSFLAGNEKLFF
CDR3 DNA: TGTGCCAGCAGTTTTTTGGCGGGGAATGAAAAACTGTTTTTT

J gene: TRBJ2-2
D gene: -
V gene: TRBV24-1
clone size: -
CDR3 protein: CATRGLSNTGELFF
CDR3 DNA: TGTGCCACCAGAGGACTATCTAACACCGGGGAGCTGTTTTTT

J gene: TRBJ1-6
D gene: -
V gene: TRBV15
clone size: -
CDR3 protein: CATSRGAAGNSPLHF
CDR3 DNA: TGTGCCACCAGCAGAGGTGCAGCAGGGAATTCACCCCTCCACTTT

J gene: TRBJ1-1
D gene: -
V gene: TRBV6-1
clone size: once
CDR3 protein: CASSEVIAETEAFF
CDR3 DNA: TGTGCCAGCAGTGAAGTAATAGCGGAGACTGAAGCTTTCTTT

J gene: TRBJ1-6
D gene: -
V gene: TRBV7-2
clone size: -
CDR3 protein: CASSLFAPYSPLHF
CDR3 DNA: TGTGCCAGCAGCTTATTCGCGCCGTATTCACCCCTCCACTTT

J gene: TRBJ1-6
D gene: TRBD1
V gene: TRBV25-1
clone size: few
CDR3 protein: CASSGNLGTGGNSPLHF
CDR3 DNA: TGTGCCAGCAGTGGCAATTTGGGGACAGGGGGAAATTCACCCCTCCACTTT

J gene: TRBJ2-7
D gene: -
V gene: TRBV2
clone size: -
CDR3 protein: CASVRDPSISEQYF
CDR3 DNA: TGTGCCAGCGTCCGGGATCCCTCTATAAGTGAGCAGTACTTC

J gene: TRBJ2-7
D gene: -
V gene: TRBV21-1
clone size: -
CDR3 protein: CASSKDGTGDTYEQYF
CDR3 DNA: TGTGCCAGCAGCAAAGACGGGACAGGGGACACCTACGAGCAGTACTTC

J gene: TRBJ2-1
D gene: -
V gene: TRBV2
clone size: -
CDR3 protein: CASSLDATGTLSYNEQFF
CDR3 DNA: TGTGCCAGCAGTTTAGACGCAACCGGGACACTTTCCTACAATGAGCAGTTCTTC

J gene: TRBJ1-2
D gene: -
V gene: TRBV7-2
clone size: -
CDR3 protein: CASSLDQNYGYTF
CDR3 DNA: TGTGCCAGCAGCTTAGACCAGAACTATGGCTACACCTTC

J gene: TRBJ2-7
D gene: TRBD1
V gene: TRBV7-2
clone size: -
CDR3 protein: CASGRQDRGGYEQYF
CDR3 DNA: TGTGCCAGCGGACGACAGGACAGGGGTGGCTACGAGCAGTACTTC

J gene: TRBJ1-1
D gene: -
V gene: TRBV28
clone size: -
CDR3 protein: CASSPTGIRAFF
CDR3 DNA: TGTGCCAGCAGTCCTACAGGGATAAGGGCTTTCTTT

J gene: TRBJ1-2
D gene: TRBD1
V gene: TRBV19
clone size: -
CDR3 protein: CASSIPSGTGAGYTF
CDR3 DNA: TGTGCCAGTAGTATTCCTTCCGGGACAGGGGCTGGCTACACCTTC

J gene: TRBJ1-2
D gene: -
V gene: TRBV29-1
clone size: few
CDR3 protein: CSVAEGDNYGYTF
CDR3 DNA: TGCAGCGTTGCTGAGGGGGACAACTATGGCTACACCTTC

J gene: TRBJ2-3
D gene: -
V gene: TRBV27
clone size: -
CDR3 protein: CASSRGTSTDTQYF
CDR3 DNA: TGTGCCAGCAGCCGCGGGACTAGCACAGATACGCAGTATTTT

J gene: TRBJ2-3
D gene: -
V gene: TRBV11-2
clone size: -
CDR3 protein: CASSFYNTQYF
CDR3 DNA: TGTGCCAGCAGCTTTTATAATACGCAGTATTTT

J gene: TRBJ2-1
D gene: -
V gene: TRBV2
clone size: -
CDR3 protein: CASRGDSPEQFF
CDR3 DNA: TGTGCCAGCAGGGGGGACTCCCCGGAGCAGTTCTTC

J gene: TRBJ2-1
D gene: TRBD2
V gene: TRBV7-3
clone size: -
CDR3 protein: CASSELAGGTYNEQFF
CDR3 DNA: TGTGCCAGCAGCGAACTAGCGGGCGGCACCTACAATGAGCAGTTCTTC

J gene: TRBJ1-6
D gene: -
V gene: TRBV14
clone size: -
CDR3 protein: CASSQDLRSSPLHF
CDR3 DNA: TGTGCCAGCAGCCAAGACTTGAGGAGCTCACCCCTCCACTTT

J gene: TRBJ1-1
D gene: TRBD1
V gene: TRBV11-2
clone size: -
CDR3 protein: CASSPDRGAEAFF
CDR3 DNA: TGTGCCAGCAGCCCGGACAGGGGTGCTGAAGCTTTCTTT

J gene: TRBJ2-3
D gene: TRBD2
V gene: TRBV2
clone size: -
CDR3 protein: CASSISGGPTNTQYF
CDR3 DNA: TGTGCCAGCAGCATTAGCGGGGGACCTACGAATACGCAGTATTTT

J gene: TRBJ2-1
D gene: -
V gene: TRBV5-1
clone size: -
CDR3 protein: CASSLDTRGLGNEQFF
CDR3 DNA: TGCGCCAGCAGCCTTGATACTAGAGGTTTGGGCAATGAGCAGTTCTTC

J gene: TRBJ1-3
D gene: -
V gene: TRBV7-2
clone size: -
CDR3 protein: CASSLALTGSGNTIYF
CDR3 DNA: TGTGCCAGCAGCTTAGCGCTGACAGGCTCTGGAAACACCATATATTTT

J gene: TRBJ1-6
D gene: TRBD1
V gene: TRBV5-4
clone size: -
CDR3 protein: CASSSDRDRSPLHF
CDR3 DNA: TGTGCCAGCAGCTCGGACAGGGATAGGTCACCCCTCCACTTT

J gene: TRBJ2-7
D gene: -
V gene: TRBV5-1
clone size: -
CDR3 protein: CASSPKGGGPLPYEQYF
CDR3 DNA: TGCGCCAGCAGCCCAAAGGGTGGGGGCCCATTGCCCTACGAGCAGTACTTC

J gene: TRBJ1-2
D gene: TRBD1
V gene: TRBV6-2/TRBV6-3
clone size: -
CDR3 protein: CASSRTGRGYGYTF
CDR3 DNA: TGTGCCAGCAGTCGGACAGGCCGGGGTTATGGCTACACCTTC

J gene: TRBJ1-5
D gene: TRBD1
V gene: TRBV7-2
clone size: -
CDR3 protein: CASSIYRGQPQHF
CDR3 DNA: TGTGCCAGCAGCATTTACAGGGGGCAGCCCCAGCATTTT

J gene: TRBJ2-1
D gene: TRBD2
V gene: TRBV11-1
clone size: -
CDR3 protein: CASSYGTIYNEQFF
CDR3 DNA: TGTGCCAGCAGCTACGGGACTATCTACAATGAGCAGTTCTTC

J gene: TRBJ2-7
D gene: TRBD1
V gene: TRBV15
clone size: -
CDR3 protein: CATSRDPGTVYEQYF
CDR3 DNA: TGTGCCACCAGCAGAGATCCCGGGACAGTCTACGAGCAGTACTTC

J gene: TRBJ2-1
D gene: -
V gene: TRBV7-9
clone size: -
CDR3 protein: CASSRGNEEQFF
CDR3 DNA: TGTGCCAGCAGCCGCGGGAATGAAGAGCAGTTCTTC

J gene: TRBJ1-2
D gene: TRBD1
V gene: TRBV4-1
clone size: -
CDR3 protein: CATTGADGGYTF
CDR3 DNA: TGCGCCACGACAGGGGCGGACGGTGGCTACACCTTC

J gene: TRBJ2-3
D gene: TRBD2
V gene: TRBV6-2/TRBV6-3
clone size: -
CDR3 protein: CASSYGVAGGLFPSTDTQYF
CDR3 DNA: TGTGCCAGCAGTTACGGGGTAGCGGGGGGGCTTTTCCCTAGCACAGATACGCAGTATTTT

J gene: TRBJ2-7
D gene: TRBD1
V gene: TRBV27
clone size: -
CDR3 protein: CASSSGQGASYEQYF
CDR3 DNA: TGTGCCAGCAGTTCGGGACAGGGGGCCTCCTACGAGCAGTACTTC

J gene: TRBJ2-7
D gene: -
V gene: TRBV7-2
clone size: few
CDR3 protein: CASSLLGAGPYEQYF
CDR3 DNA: TGTGCCAGCAGCTTATTGGGTGCGGGACCCTACGAGCAGTACTTC

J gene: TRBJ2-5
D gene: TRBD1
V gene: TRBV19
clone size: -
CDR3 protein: CASSIGTEETQYF
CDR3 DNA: TGTGCCAGTAGTATCGGGACAGAAGAGACCCAGTACTTC

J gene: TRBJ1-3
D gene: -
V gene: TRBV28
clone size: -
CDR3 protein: CASSSPPRDAGNTIYF
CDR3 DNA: TGTGCCAGCAGTTCCCCTCCCAGGGATGCTGGAAACACCATATATTTT

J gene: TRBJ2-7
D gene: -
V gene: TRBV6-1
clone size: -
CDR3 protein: CASRQGTSFAYEQYF
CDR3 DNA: TGTGCCAGCAGACAGGGGACTAGTTTCGCCTACGAGCAGTACTTC

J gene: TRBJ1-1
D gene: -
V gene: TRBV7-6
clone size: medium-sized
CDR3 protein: CASSLATVSTEAFF
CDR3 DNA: TGTGCCAGCAGCTTAGCAACAGTTTCCACTGAAGCTTTCTTT

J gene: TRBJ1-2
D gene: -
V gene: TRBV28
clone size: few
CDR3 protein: CASNDWGGTLRGYTF
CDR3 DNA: TGTGCCAGCAATGATTGGGGGGGCACGCTCCGCGGCTACACCTTC

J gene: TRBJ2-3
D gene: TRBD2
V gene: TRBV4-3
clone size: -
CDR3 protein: CASSQRTPSGSRTDTQYF
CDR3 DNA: TGCGCCAGCAGCCAGCGGACCCCTAGCGGGAGCCGCACAGATACGCAGTATTTT

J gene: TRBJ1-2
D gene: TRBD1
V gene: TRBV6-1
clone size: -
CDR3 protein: CASSELMWDSRDYGYTF
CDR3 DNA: TGTGCCAGCAGTGAGTTAATGTGGGACAGTCGTGACTATGGCTACACCTTC

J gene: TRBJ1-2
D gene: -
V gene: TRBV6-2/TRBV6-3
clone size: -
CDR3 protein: CASSYFPGAAYYGYTF
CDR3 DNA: TGTGCCAGCAGTTACTTCCCTGGAGCGGCATATTACGGCTACACCTTC

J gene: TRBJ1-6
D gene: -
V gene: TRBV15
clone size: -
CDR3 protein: CAIKQGYNSPLHF
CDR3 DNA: TGTGCCATCAAGCAGGGGTATAATTCACCCCTCCACTTT

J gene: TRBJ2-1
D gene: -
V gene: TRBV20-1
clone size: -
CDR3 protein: CSASFWGHNEQFF
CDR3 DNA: TGCAGTGCTAGTTTTTGGGGCCACAATGAGCAGTTCTTC